This T cell receptor (beta chain) was observed in a study of cytomegalovirus exposure and HLA in healthy donors. PCR primers comprised 60 Vbeta and 13 Jbeta primers. TCRdb's table, derived via immunoSEQ multiplex PCR, lists solely in-frame clones and lacks some. The repertoire has 200,000 to 250,000 clones, less than 85% of them found once; the top ten carry about 0.63%. Germline V gene data show CDR1 as MGHRA and CDR2 as YSYEKL. CDR3 length: 15 amino acids. With 5 bases clipped from V and 6 bases from J, the junction kept 9 bases outside the gene matches. The gene calls are TRBV4-1 and TRBJ1-4; TRBD1 matches at 7 bases. The sample consisted of PBMCs. The clonotype originates from a man younger than 35 in good health and CMV-seronegative. CDR3: CASSRTGTAYEKLFF. The CDR3 coding sequence is TGCGCCAGCAGCAGAACGGGGACAGCCTATGAAAAACTGTTTTTT.